This T cell receptor (beta chain) is from a study of CD8 T cells in Susac syndrome. cDNA came from roughly 0.47 to 1 ug RNA primed by random hexamers. TCRdb processed the immunoSEQ multiplex PCR reads anew with MiXCR; each CDR3 protein has one entry. The sample has about 300,000 distinct CDR3 sequences, over 75% seen once; the top ten hold 0.18%. Sequencing of TCR beta, carried out with a high-throughput approach, was applied to CD8+ and CD4+ T cells from the blood. Negative isolation was used for CD8+ and CD4+ T cells and FACS enrichment for TEMRA cells. Trimming stripped 3 bases from V and 6 bases from J, with 15 bases between. The germline gives CDR1 MNHNS, CDR2 SASEGT. There are 14 residues in the CDR3.

The sequenced sample consisted of CD8+ T cells from PBMCs. The chain uses TRBV6-1 and TRBJ2-7; D is perhaps TRBD1 (6 bases). This clonotype originated in a human donor with multiple sclerosis. The CDR3 nucleotides read TGTGCCAGCAGTGATGCAGGGGCGGAAGGCGAGCAGTACTTC. Residues: CASSDAGAEGEQYF.